The sequence of this TCR beta chain was determined in a study of CD4 T cells in relation to SARS-CoV-2 and coronaviruses. For the study at large: The restricting HLA molecule for shared crossreactive spike epitopes was mapped.

For this clone: No antigen is known for it.

Overall study results and limits: The cross-reactivity analysis covered only spike protein, not other viral proteins. Pre-pandemic and post-infection samples never came from the same donor.

Uncultured naive and memory CD4+ T cells supplied DNA for deep TCR-beta sequencing. Using immunoSEQ multiplex PCR, the repertoire was profiled, and TCRdb retains in-frame clones only, with some absent. The sample has 60,000 to 85,000 clones, more than 85% seen once. The CDR3 covers 18 residues. V lost 9 bases to trimming and J lost 4 bases, with 28 bases between them. Germline-derived CDR1 and CDR2 are WNHNN and SYGVQD (reference sequence). The unexposed donors gave CD4+ T cells in 2011-2018, prior to COVID-19. The V and J genes are TRBV10-1 and TRBJ1-5; a weak D match, TRBD1 (6 bases). The origin of this receptor is a human donor in good health. Sequences were obtained from naive CD4+ T cells from PBMCs. Regarding subset: naive CD4+ T cells isolated by negative enrichment. The CDR3 loop reads CASGEPGQKKYKNQPQHF. Here the CDR3 DNA reads TGCGCCAGTGGAGAACCGGGACAAAAAAAGTATAAGAATCAGCCCCAGCATTTT.